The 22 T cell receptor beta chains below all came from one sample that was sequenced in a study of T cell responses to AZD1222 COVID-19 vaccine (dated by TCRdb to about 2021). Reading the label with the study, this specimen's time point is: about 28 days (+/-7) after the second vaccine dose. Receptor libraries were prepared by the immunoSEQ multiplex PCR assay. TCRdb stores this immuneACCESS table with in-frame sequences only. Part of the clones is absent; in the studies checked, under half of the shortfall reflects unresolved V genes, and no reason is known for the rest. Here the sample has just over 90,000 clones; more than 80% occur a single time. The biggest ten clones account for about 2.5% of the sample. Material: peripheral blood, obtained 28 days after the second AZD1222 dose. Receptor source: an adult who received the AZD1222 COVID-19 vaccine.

This chain's CDR3 is CASSLAGGTYEQYF. The CDR3 DNA is TGTGCCAGCAGTCTAGCGGGAGGTACCTACGAGCAGTACTTC. V and J are TRBV2 and TRBJ2-7, with 11 bases lining up with TRBD2. The germline V gene encodes CDR1 SNHLY and CDR2 FYNNEI. CDR3 length: 14 amino acids. Trimming took 5 bases from V and 2 from J; bases not matched to a gene: 2.

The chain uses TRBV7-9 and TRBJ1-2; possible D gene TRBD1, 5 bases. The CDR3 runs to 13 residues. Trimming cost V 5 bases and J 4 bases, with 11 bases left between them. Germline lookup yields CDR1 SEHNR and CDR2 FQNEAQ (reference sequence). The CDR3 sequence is CASSPGEGYGYTF. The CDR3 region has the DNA TGTGCCAGCAGCCCGGGGGAGGGCTATGGCTACACCTTC.

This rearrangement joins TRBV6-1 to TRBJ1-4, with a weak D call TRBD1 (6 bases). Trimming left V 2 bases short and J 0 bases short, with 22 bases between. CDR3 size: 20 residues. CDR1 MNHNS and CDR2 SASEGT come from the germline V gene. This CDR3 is CASSEMATNRAGATNEKLFF. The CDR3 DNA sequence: TGTGCCAGCAGTGAAATGGCCACGAACAGGGCGGGTGCAACTAATGAAAAACTGTTTTTT.

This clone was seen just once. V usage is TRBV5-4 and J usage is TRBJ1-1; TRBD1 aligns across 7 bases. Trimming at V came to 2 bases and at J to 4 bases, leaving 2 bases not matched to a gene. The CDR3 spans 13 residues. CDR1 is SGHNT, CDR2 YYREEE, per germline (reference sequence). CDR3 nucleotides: TGTGCCAGCAGCTTCTCAGGGGGCACTGAAGCTTTCTTT. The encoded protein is CASSFSGGTEAFF.

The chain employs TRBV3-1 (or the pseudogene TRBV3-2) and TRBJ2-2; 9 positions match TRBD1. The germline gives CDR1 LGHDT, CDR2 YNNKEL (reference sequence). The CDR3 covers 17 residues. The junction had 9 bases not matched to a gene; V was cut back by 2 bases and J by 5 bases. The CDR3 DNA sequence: TGTGCCAGCAGCCAATATACAGGGGGCGGTTTGACCGGGGAGCTGTTTTTT. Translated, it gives CASSQYTGGGLTGELFF.

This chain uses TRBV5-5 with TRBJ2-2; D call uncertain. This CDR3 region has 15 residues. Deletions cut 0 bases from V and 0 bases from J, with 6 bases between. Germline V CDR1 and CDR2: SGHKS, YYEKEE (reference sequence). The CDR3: CASSLASTNTGELFF. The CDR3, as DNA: TGTGCCAGCAGCTTGGCCTCGACGAACACCGGGGAGCTGTTTTTT.

The CDR3: CASRTGTLNTGELFF. The CDR3 region has the DNA TGTGCCAGCAGAACCGGGACATTGAACACCGGGGAGCTGTTTTTT. This chain uses TRBV2 with TRBJ2-2; D possibly corresponds to TRBD1 (6 bases). This CDR3 is 15 amino acids long. Trimming removed 6 bases from V and 1 base from J, with 12 bases in between. Germline lookup yields CDR1 SNHLY and CDR2 FYNNEI.

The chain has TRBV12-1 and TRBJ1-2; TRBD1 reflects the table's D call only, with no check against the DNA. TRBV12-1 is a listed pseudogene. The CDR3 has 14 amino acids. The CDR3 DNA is TGTGCCAGCAGCCCTTCTAGGGGGAACTATGGCTACACCTTC. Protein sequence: CASSPSRGNYGYTF.

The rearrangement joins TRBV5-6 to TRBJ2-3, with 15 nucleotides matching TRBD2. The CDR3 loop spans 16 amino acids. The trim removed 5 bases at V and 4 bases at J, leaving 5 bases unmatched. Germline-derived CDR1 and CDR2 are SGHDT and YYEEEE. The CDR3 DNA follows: TGTGCCAGCAGGGCCGGACTAGCGGGAGGGGCAGATACGCAGTATTTT. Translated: CASRAGLAGGADTQYF.

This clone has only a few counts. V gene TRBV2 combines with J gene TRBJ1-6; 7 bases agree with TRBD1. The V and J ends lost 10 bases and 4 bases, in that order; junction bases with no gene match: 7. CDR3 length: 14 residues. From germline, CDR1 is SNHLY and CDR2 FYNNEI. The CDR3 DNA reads TGTGCCATACGGACAGGAGATTATAATTCACCCCTCCACTTT. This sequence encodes CAIRTGDYNSPLHF.

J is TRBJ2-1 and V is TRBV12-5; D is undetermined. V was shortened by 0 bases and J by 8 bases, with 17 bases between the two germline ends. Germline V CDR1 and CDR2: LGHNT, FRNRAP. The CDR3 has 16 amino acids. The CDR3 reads CASGLVVLGRADEQFF. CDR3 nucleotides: TGTGCTAGTGGTTTGGTAGTTCTCGGCCGCGCCGATGAGCAGTTCTTC.

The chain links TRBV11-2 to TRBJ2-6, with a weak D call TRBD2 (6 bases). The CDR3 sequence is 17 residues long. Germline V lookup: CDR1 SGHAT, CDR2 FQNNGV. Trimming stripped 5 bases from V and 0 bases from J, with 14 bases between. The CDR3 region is CASSPSGTFSGANVLTF. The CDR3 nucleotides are TGTGCCAGCAGCCCCTCCGGGACTTTCTCTGGGGCCAACGTCCTGACTTTC.

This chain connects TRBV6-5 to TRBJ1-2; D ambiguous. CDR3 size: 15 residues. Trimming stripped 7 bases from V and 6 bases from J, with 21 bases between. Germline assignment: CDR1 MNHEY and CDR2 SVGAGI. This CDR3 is CASTPRRVQTDGYTF. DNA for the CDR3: TGTGCCAGCACACCTCGTAGGGTTCAAACTGATGGCTACACCTTC.

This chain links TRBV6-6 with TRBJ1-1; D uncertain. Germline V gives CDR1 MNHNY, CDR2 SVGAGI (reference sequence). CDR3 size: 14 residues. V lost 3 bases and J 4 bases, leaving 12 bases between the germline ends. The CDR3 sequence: CASSYDLASTEAFF. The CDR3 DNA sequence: TGTGCCAGCAGTTATGACCTGGCTAGCACTGAAGCTTTCTTT.

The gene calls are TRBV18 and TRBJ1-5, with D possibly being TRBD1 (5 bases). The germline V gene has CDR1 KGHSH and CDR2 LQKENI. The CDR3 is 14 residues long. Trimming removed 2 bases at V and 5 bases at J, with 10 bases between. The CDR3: CASSPRDVDQPQHF. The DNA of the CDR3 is TGTGCCAGCTCACCAAGGGACGTGGATCAGCCCCAGCATTTT.

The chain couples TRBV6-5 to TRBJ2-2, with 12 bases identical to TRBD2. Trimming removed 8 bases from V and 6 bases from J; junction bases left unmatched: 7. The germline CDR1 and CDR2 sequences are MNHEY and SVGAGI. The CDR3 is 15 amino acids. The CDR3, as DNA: TGTGCCAGCCTACCGACTAGCGGGAGTCCCGGGGAGCTGTTTTTT. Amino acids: CASLPTSGSPGELFF.

CDR3 loop: CASSATGTSGYTF. The CDR3 nucleotides are TGTGCCAGCAGCGCAACAGGGACTTCTGGCTACACCTTC. The chain is built from TRBV7-3 and TRBJ1-2, with a weak D call TRBD1 (6 bases). This CDR3 has 13 residues. Germline values: CDR1 SGHTA, CDR2 FQGTGA. The V end was cut by 5 bases, the J end by 7 bases, with 14 bases between. Together with reference TRBV7-3 and TRBJ1-2, the CDR3 gives the full variable domain: GAGVSQTPSNKVTEKGKYVELRCDPISGHTALYWYRQSLGQGPEFLIYFQGTGAADDSGLPNDRFFAVRPEGSVSTLKIQRTERGDSAVYLCASSATGTSGYTFGSGTRLTVV.

Here the CDR3 DNA reads TGTGCCAGCAGCGCAGACGGGGCCTCCTACGAGCAGTACTTC. Amino acid sequence: CASSADGASYEQYF. This chain links TRBV7-9 with TRBJ2-7; D could derive from TRBD1 or TRBD2 (5 bases each). V lost 5 bases, J lost 0 bases, and 11 bases lay in between. CDR3 length: 14 amino acids. Germline CDR1 and CDR2: SEHNR and FQNEAQ (reference sequence). Full variable domain (missing parts from reference TRBV7-9 and TRBJ2-7): DTGVSQNPRHKITKRGQNVTFRCDPISEHNRLYWYRQTLGQGPEFLTYFQNEAQLEKSRLLSDRFSAERPKGSFSTLEIQRTEQGDSAMYLCASSADGASYEQYFGPGTRLTVT.

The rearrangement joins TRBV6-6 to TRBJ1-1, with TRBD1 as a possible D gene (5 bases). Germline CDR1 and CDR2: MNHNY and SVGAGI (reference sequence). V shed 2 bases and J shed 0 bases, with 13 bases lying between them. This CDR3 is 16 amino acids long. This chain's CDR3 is CASSYPAGGMNTEAFF. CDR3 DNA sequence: TGTGCCAGCAGTTACCCAGCGGGGGGTATGAACACTGAAGCTTTCTTT.

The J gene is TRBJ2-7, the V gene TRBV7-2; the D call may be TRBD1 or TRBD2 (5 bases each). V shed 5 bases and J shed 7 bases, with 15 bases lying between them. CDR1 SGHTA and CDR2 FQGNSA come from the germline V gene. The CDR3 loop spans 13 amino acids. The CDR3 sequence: CASSPGRTQEQYF. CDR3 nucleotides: TGTGCCAGCAGCCCGGGGCGCACGCAAGAGCAGTACTTC. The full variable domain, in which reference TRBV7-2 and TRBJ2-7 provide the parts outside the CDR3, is GAGVSQSPSNKVTEKGKDVELRCDPISGHTALYWYRQSLGQGLEFLIYFQGNSAPDKSGLPSDRFSAERTGGSVSTLTIQRTQQEDSAVYLCASSPGRTQEQYFGPGTRLTVT.

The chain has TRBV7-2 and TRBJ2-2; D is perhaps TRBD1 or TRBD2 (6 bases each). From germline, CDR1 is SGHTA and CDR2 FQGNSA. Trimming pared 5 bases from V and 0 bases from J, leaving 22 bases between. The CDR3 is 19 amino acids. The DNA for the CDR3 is TGTGCCAGCAGCACCCGGGTCGGAGGGGGGAATGCGAACACCGGGGAGCTGTTTTTT. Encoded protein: CASSTRVGGGNANTGELFF. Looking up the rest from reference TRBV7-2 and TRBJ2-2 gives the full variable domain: GAGVSQSPSNKVTEKGKDVELRCDPISGHTALYWYRQSLGQGLEFLIYFQGNSAPDKSGLPSDRFSAERTGGSVSTLTIQRTQQEDSAVYLCASSTRVGGGNANTGELFFGEGSRLTVL.

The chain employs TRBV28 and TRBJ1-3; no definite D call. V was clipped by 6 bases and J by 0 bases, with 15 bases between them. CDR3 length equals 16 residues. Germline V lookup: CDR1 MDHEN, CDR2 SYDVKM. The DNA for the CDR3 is TGTGCCAGCAGCCTTACGACCGATTTCTCTGGAAACACCATATATTTT. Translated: CASSLTTDFSGNTIYF.